The rows below give T cell receptor beta chains drawn from one sample of a study of T cells in Graves' hyperthyroidism and ophthalmopathy. Each CDR3 protein gets one entry after TCRdb re-called the multiplex PCR reads with MiXCR. This sample has approximately 220,000 distinct CDR3 sequences, with around 17% found just once. Sequenced: blood. The receptors stem from a man in his forties with Graves' hyperthyroidism. The CDR3 runs from the conserved cysteine through the conserved F or W. A D gene is named only where the DNA matches it firmly. Clone size appears in some rows only: once, few, many, or a class for an expanded clone.

clone size: many
V gene: TRBV29-1
D gene: TRBD1
J gene: TRBJ2-3
CDR3 protein: CSARQGGGTDTQYF
CDR3 DNA: TGCAGCGCCCGACAGGGTGGGGGCACAGATACGCAGTATTTT

clone size: NA
V gene: TRBV28
D gene: NA
J gene: TRBJ2-7
CDR3 protein: CASSFGTYEQYF
CDR3 DNA: TGTGCCAGCAGTTTTGGGACCTACGAGCAGTACTTC

clone size: NA
V gene: TRBV7-2
D gene: NA
J gene: TRBJ1-6
CDR3 protein: CASSSNIWGNSPLHF
CDR3 DNA: TGTGCCAGCAGCTCAAACATTTGGGGTAATTCACCCCTCCACTTT

clone size: NA
V gene: TRBV24-1
D gene: TRBD1
J gene: TRBJ2-2
CDR3 protein: CATFGQDTGELFF
CDR3 DNA: TGTGCCACCTTCGGACAGGACACCGGGGAGCTGTTTTTT

clone size: many
V gene: TRBV12-3/TRBV12-4
D gene: NA
J gene: TRBJ1-4
CDR3 protein: CASSLGVTTNEKLFF
CDR3 DNA: TGTGCCAGCAGTTTAGGTGTTACGACTAATGAAAAACTGTTTTTT

clone size: few
V gene: TRBV9
D gene: NA
J gene: TRBJ1-2
CDR3 protein: CASSGYGYTF
CDR3 DNA: TGTGCCAGCAGCGGATATGGCTACACCTTC

clone size: many
V gene: TRBV3-1
D gene: NA
J gene: TRBJ2-2
CDR3 protein: CASSQVNSLTGELFF
CDR3 DNA: TGTGCCAGCAGCCAAGTGAACAGTTTAACCGGGGAGCTGTTTTTT

clone size: many
V gene: TRBV28
D gene: TRBD1
J gene: TRBJ2-3
CDR3 protein: CASRLYGTGQSDTQYF
CDR3 DNA: TGTGCCAGCAGACTCTATGGGACAGGTCAATCAGATACGCAGTATTTT

clone size: NA
V gene: TRBV3-1
D gene: NA
J gene: TRBJ1-2
CDR3 protein: CASSPYYRDGYTF
CDR3 DNA: TGTGCCAGCAGCCCGTACTACAGGGACGGCTACACCTTC

clone size: many
V gene: TRBV18
D gene: TRBD1
J gene: TRBJ1-1
CDR3 protein: CASSPRDSLNTEAFF
CDR3 DNA: TGTGCCAGCTCACCGAGGGACAGCTTGAACACTGAAGCTTTCTTT

clone size: many
V gene: TRBV7-3
D gene: NA
J gene: TRBJ2-1
CDR3 protein: CASSLMGAPVGEQFF
CDR3 DNA: TGTGCCAGCAGCCTAATGGGGGCTCCGGTGGGTGAGCAGTTCTTC

clone size: few
V gene: TRBV5-1
D gene: TRBD1
J gene: TRBJ1-3
CDR3 protein: CASSPTGDGNTIYF
CDR3 DNA: TGCGCCAGCAGCCCTACAGGGGACGGAAACACCATATATTTT

clone size: NA
V gene: TRBV4-2
D gene: NA
J gene: TRBJ1-5
CDR3 protein: CASSPLGVSNQPQHF
CDR3 DNA: TGTGCCAGCAGCCCTCTGGGGGTTAGCAATCAGCCCCAGCATTTT

clone size: few
V gene: TRBV30
D gene: NA
J gene: TRBJ1-2
CDR3 protein: CAWSPGFNYGYTF
CDR3 DNA: TGTGCCTGGAGTCCCGGGTTTAACTATGGCTACACCTTC

clone size: many
V gene: TRBV7-8
D gene: TRBD1
J gene: TRBJ2-7
CDR3 protein: CASSLLPGTAYEQYF
CDR3 DNA: TGTGCCAGCAGCTTACTTCCCGGGACAGCTTACGAGCAGTACTTC

clone size: NA
V gene: TRBV28
D gene: NA
J gene: TRBJ1-2
CDR3 protein: CASSLTFVTENYGYTF
CDR3 DNA: TGTGCCAGCAGTTTAACCTTTGTGACAGAAAACTATGGCTACACCTTC